The 27 T cell receptor beta chains below come from one sample, sequenced in a study of T cell responses to AZD1222 COVID-19 vaccine. This table comes from immunoSEQ multiplex PCR, and its TCRdb copy is limited to in-frame clones, with some not included. The table lists some 100,000 clones, about 86% of them singletons. The sample was peripheral blood, taken 28 days after the second AZD1222 dose. The receptor source for this set is an adult who received the AZD1222 COVID-19 vaccine.

The chain's CDR3 is CASSLAGSSTIYF. CDR3 nucleotide sequence: TGTGCCAGCAGCTTAGCAGGGTCAAGCACCATATATTTT. The genes are TRBV7-8 and TRBJ1-3; the D is unclear. With 0 bases removed from V and 9 bases from J, the gap between germline ends came to 9 bases. The germline CDR1 and CDR2 sequences are SGHVS and FQNEAQ. The CDR3 totals 13 residues.

The J gene is TRBJ2-4, the V gene TRBV7-2; 13 nucleotides line up with TRBD2. The CDR3 runs to 19 residues. CDR1 and CDR2 from the germline V gene are SGHTA and FQGNSA. The junction had 10 bases not matched to a gene; V was cut back by 5 bases and J by 0 bases. In DNA, the CDR3 is TGTGCCAGCAGCCAAGGACTAGCGGGGGATTTTGTAGCCAAAAACATTCAGTACTTC. This gives the protein CASSQGLAGDFVAKNIQYF.

The chain carries TRBV27 and TRBJ2-3, with TRBD1 identical over 8 bases. The germline V gene has CDR1 MNHEY and CDR2 SMNVEV (reference sequence). The CDR3 is 14 amino acids. V was clipped by 4 bases and J by 4 bases; unmatched bases: 4. CDR3 sequence: CASSSDRVADTQYF. CDR3 DNA: TGTGCCAGCAGTTCGGACAGGGTGGCAGATACGCAGTATTTT.

This clone was counted once. The chain is built from TRBV7-8 and TRBJ1-2, with D maybe TRBD1 (5 bases). In germline, CDR1 is SGHVS, CDR2 FQNEAQ. CDR3 size: 20 residues. V lost 5 bases and J lost 4, with 32 bases in between. The CDR3 DNA follows: TGTGCCAGCAGCCAGTACGGGATTCGGGACCAGACACAAGGCGGCTATGGCTACACCTTC. This encodes CASSQYGIRDQTQGGYGYTF.

The chain joins TRBV27 to TRBJ1-6; unclear D gene. The CDR3 spans 14 residues. Trimming removed 4 bases from V and 7 bases from J, with 11 bases in between. Germline loops: CDR1 MNHEY, CDR2 SMNVEV (reference sequence). This chain's CDR3 is CASSSSVGNSPLHF. The CDR3 nucleotides read TGTGCCAGCAGTTCATCCGTGGGGAATTCACCCCTCCACTTT.

This chain connects TRBV28 to TRBJ2-3, with D perhaps TRBD2 (5 bases). CDR3 length: 11 residues. V was shortened by 8 bases and J by 6 bases, with 9 bases between the two germline ends. Germline values: CDR1 MDHEN, CDR2 SYDVKM. As DNA, the CDR3 is TGTGCCAGCTCGACGGGGGATACGCAGTATTTT. Translation gives CASSTGDTQYF.

The V call is TRBV28, the J call TRBJ1-3; TRBD1 is a possible D gene (5 bases). The CDR3 covers 18 residues. Trimming took 4 bases from V and 8 from J, leaving 27 bases between them. Looked up from germline, CDR1 is MDHEN and CDR2 is SYDVKM. CDR3 loop: CASSSNKKGTPMVYTIYF. CDR3 nucleotides: TGTGCCAGCAGTTCGAATAAGAAAGGGACGCCCATGGTGTACACCATATATTTT.

The chain couples TRBV19 to TRBJ1-2; 7 nucleotides line up with TRBD1. The CDR3 loop spans 14 amino acids. Germline CDR1 is LNHDA and CDR2 is SQIVND (reference sequence). The V and J ends lost 7 bases and 2 bases, in that order; junction bases with no gene match: 7. CDR3 coding DNA: TGTGCCAGTAAGTCAGGGACAGCAAACTATGGCTACACCTTC. This gives the protein CASKSGTANYGYTF.

The gene calls are TRBV5-4 and TRBJ2-4, with D possibly matching TRBD2 (6 bases). The V end was cut by 4 bases, the J end by 3 bases, with 14 bases between. The germline CDR1 and CDR2 sequences are SGHNT and YYREEE (reference sequence). The CDR3 is made up of 15 amino acids. The CDR3 spells CASSPTEGSKNIQYF. The CDR3 DNA sequence: TGTGCCAGCAGCCCAACGGAGGGTAGCAAAAACATTCAGTACTTC. Variable domain in full (rest from reference TRBV5-4 and TRBJ2-4): ETGVTQSPTHLIKTRGQQVTLRCSSQSGHNTVSWYQQALGQGPQFIFQYYREEENGRGNFPPRFSGLQFPNYSSELNVNALELDDSALYLCASSPTEGSKNIQYFGAGTRLSVL.

The genes are TRBV6-2 or TRBV6-3 and TRBJ2-2; a possible D gene is TRBD1 (5 bases). V was pared by 1 base and J by 1 base, with 10 bases between. The CDR3 loop spans 16 amino acids. Looked up from germline, CDR1 is MNHEY and CDR2 is SVGEGT. The CDR3: CASSYLWGVNTGELFF. CDR3 bases: TGTGCCAGCAGTTACTTGTGGGGCGTGAACACCGGGGAGCTGTTTTTT.

The V gene is TRBV19, the J gene TRBJ2-1, with 10 positions matching TRBD2. The CDR3 is made up of 15 amino acids. Germline-derived CDR1 and CDR2 are LNHDA and SQIVND (reference sequence). Trimming removed 4 bases from V and 7 bases from J; junction bases left unmatched: 7. CDR3: CASSSMASGSNEQFF. Written as DNA, the CDR3 is TGTGCCAGTAGTAGCATGGCTAGCGGGAGTAATGAGCAGTTCTTC.

V gene TRBV18 combines with J gene TRBJ2-7; 8 positions agree with TRBD1. The length of the CDR3 is 15 residues. CDR1 KGHSH and CDR2 LQKENI come from the germline V gene. V dropped 0 bases and J dropped 3; count of bases not matched to a gene: 4. The CDR3 loop reads CASSPPGQANYEQYF. The DNA of the CDR3 is TGTGCCAGCTCACCACCGGGACAGGCAAACTACGAGCAGTACTTC.

The rearrangement links TRBV7-3 to TRBJ1-2; 7 bases are shared with TRBD1. V lost 1 base and J lost 1; bases outside the gene matches: 3. Per the germline V gene, CDR1 is SGHTA and CDR2 is FQGTGA. This CDR3 comprises 15 residues. In DNA, the CDR3 is TGTGCCAGCAGCTTAAAAGGGGGCAATAACTATGGCTACACCTTC. It codes for CASSLKGGNNYGYTF.

CDR3 sequence: CASSEALGGHSGNTIYF. Written as DNA, the CDR3 is TGTGCCAGCAGTGAAGCTCTAGGGGGTCACTCTGGAAACACCATATATTTT. The chain uses TRBV6-1 and TRBJ1-3; maybe TRBD1 (6 bases). V was clipped by 0 bases and J by 0 bases, with 12 bases between them. CDR1 MNHNS and CDR2 SASEGT come from the germline V gene. This CDR3 has 17 amino acids.

The rearrangement uses TRBV6-5 and TRBJ2-5; D is perhaps TRBD1 (6 bases). The CDR3 is 15 amino acids. The germline V gene has CDR1 MNHEY and CDR2 SVGAGI. V was trimmed by 6 bases and J by 1 base, leaving 15 bases between them. In nucleotides, the CDR3 is TGTGCCAGCAGCCACAGGGTGGCGCTCCAAGAGACCCAGTACTTC. This translates into CASSHRVALQETQYF.

V is TRBV29-1 and J is TRBJ2-7, with D perhaps matching TRBD2 (5 bases). Germline CDR1 reads SQVTM; CDR2 reads ANQGSEA. CDR3 size: 13 residues. V lost 3 bases and J 6 bases, leaving 15 bases between the germline ends. The CDR3 spells CSVESEAGGEQYF. Here the CDR3 DNA reads TGCAGCGTTGAGTCGGAGGCAGGCGGCGAGCAGTACTTC.

The chain combines TRBV2 with TRBJ2-1; 8 bases fit TRBD2. Trimming at V came to 9 bases and at J to 6 bases, leaving 10 bases not matched to a gene. CDR3 length equals 14 residues. Germline-derived CDR1 and CDR2 are SNHLY and FYNNEI. CDR3 bases: TGTGCCAGGATAAGCGGGAGAGGGGGCAATGAGCAGTTCTTC. Translating gives CARISGRGGNEQFF. Using reference TRBV2 and TRBJ2-1 for the parts outside the CDR3, the full variable domain is EPEVTQTPSHQVTQMGQEVILRCVPISNHLYFYWYRQILGQKVEFLVSFYNNEISEKSEIFDDQFSVERPDGSNFTLKIRSTKLEDSAMYFCARISGRGGNEQFFGPGTRLTVL.

The genes are TRBV11-3 and TRBJ1-1; TRBD1 matches 7 bases. With V trimmed by 5 bases and J by 4 bases, 4 bases remained unmatched. The CDR3 has 13 residues. Germline V gives CDR1 SGHNT, CDR2 YENEEA. This chain's CDR3 is CASSVQGGTEAFF. The CDR3 nucleotides read TGTGCCAGCAGCGTTCAGGGGGGCACTGAAGCTTTCTTT.

This clone was counted between two and nine times. CDR3 sequence reads: CAWSKPGLGPNEQFF. The DNA of the CDR3 is TGTGCCTGGAGTAAGCCGGGACTAGGTCCCAATGAGCAGTTCTTC. The rearrangement links TRBV30 to TRBJ2-1; TRBD2 matches 8 bases. The V gene end was trimmed by 2 bases and the J gene end by 6 bases; junction bases not matched to a gene: 9. The length of the CDR3 is 15 residues. CDR1 GTSNPN and CDR2 SVGIG come from the germline V gene (reference sequence).

The chain uses TRBV19 and TRBJ2-5; D uncertain. Per the germline V gene, CDR1 is LNHDA and CDR2 is SQIVND (reference sequence). Trimming stripped 3 bases from V and 2 bases from J, with 7 bases between. The CDR3 totals 13 residues. The CDR3 DNA reads as TGTGCCAGTAGTATGGGCAGACAAGAGACCCAGTACTTC. The encoded protein is CASSMGRQETQYF.

This chain links TRBV3-1 (or the pseudogene TRBV3-2) with TRBJ1-1; D uncertain. The CDR3 runs 16 residues. The germline gives CDR1 LGHDT, CDR2 YNNKEL (reference sequence). V lost 0 bases and J 4 bases, leaving 15 bases between the germline ends. CDR3 in DNA: TGTGCCAGCAGCCAAGATTTTAGGCCCGGCGTCACTGAAGCTTTCTTT. Translating it yields CASSQDFRPGVTEAFF.

This rearrangement joins TRBV27 to TRBJ1-2; 8 bases align to TRBD1. Trimming took 5 bases from V and 0 from J; bases not matched to a gene: 11. Germline assignment: CDR1 MNHEY and CDR2 SMNVEV (reference sequence). This CDR3 spans 17 amino acids. CDR3 sequence (DNA): TGTGCCAGCAGTAACGGGACAGGTCAGGTAGCTAACTATGGCTACACCTTC. Its translation is CASSNGTGQVANYGYTF.

Comments on this clone: Other DNA sequences from this sample encode an identical CDR3 as well. The V call is TRBV2, the J call TRBJ2-1; 9 bases line up with TRBD2. CDR1 SNHLY and CDR2 FYNNEI come from the germline V gene. There are 13 residues in the CDR3. V was pared by 8 bases and J by 5 bases, with 4 bases of the junction left unmatched. The CDR3 DNA is TGTGCCAGCCGGGGCGGGAGGGACAATGAGCAGTTCTTC. Amino acid sequence: CASRGGRDNEQFF.

The chain couples TRBV12-3 or TRBV12-4 to TRBJ2-7, with D possibly TRBD1 on 5 matching bases. The CDR3 consists of 13 residues. The ends were cut back, 8 bases at V and 7 bases at J, with 18 bases in the middle. CDR3 nucleotides: TGTGCCAGCGGGGCCCACCGTTTTGGGGAGCAGTACTTC. Amino acids: CASGAHRFGEQYF.

The rearrangement joins TRBV19 to TRBJ1-4; D is undetermined. Trimming pared 8 bases from V and 4 bases from J, leaving 11 bases between. This CDR3 has 13 amino acids. CDR1 is LNHDA and CDR2 is SQIVND in the germline V gene (reference sequence). This CDR3 is CASGSAINEKLFF. DNA for the CDR3: TGTGCCAGTGGGTCAGCGATTAATGAAAAACTGTTTTTT.

The V gene is TRBV3-1 (or the pseudogene TRBV3-2), the J gene TRBJ2-5; weak D call: TRBD1 (5 bases). CDR3 length: 14 residues. The V end lost 3 bases, the J end lost 4 bases, and 12 bases lay between the germline ends. Germline V CDR1 and CDR2: LGHDT, YNNKEL (reference sequence). CDR3 sequence (DNA): TGTGCCAGCAGCCAGGACCATAGGGGAGAGACCCAGTACTTC. Translation gives CASSQDHRGETQYF.

V and J are TRBV20-1 and TRBJ2-7; D not certain. The CDR3 runs 10 residues. Germline lookup yields CDR1 DFQATT and CDR2 SNEGSKA (reference sequence). The ends were cut back, 1 base at V and 4 bases at J, with 2 bases in the middle. This CDR3 is CSARGYEQYF. The CDR3 bases are TGCAGTGCTAGAGGATACGAGCAGTACTTC.